This TCR beta chain appears in the sequencing data of a study of cytomegalovirus exposure and HLA in healthy donors. The PCR used 60 Vbeta and 13 Jbeta primers. Profiled with immunoSEQ multiplex PCR; TCRdb holds only in-frame clones, not every one. The table has 100,000 to 150,000 clones, around 82% seen once. Germline values: CDR1 SGHRS, CDR2 YFSETQ. With 5 bases clipped from V and 5 bases from J, the junction kept 10 bases outside the gene matches. The CDR3 spans 15 residues. This clone was observed once. The V call is TRBV5-1, the J call TRBJ2-5; TRBD1 agrees at 9 bases. The TCR originated in a man aged 25-45 years in good health and CMV-seropositive. Material: PBMCs. The CDR3 bases are TGCGCCAGCAGGTCGTTCGGGACAGGGAGTGAGACCCAGTACTTC. This gives the protein CASRSFGTGSETQYF.